Each of the 23 T cell receptor beta chains below was sequenced from the same sample in a study of PD-L1 blockade in urothelial cancer (dated by TCRdb to 2017 to 2019). The library was obtained by the immunoSEQ multiplex PCR assay. This is the immuneACCESS table as TCRdb keeps it, with only in-frame sequences that have V and J called. A part of the clones is gone; compared with another copy, unresolved V genes explain less than half, and the rest is unexplained. The sample table contains approximately 26,000 clones; only one count was recorded for 86% of them. The ten largest clones capture approximately 30% of the sample. The sequences come from PBMCs, collected around atezolizumab (anti-PD-L1) treatment. The receptor source for this set is a man aged 55-75 years with urothelial cancer.

The rearrangement uses TRBV4-1 and TRBJ2-3; unclear D gene. CDR1 MGHRA and CDR2 YSYEKL come from the germline V gene. The length of the CDR3 is 14 residues. V gave up 0 bases and J gave up 3 bases, with 7 bases separating them. The DNA for the CDR3 is TGCGCCAGCAGCCAAGATGGGCGAACAGATACGCAGTATTTT. Translation: CASSQDGRTDTQYF.

The chain is built from TRBV9 and TRBJ1-5; D gene uncertain. Germline V gives CDR1 SGDLS, CDR2 YYNGEE. V was clipped by 4 bases and J by 3 bases, with 11 bases between them. The CDR3 sequence is 14 residues long. CDR3 region: CASSTDATNQPQHF. CDR3 nucleotides: TGTGCCAGCAGCACAGACGCAACCAATCAGCCCCAGCATTTT. Drawing the rest from reference TRBV9 and TRBJ1-5, the complete variable domain is DSGVTQTPKHLITATGQRVTLRCSPRSGDLSVYWYQQSLDQGLQFLIQYYNGEERAKGNILERFSAQQFPDLHSELNLSSLELGDSALYFCASSTDATNQPQHFGDGTRLSIL.

The chain is built from TRBV6-5 and TRBJ1-4; D is possibly TRBD1 (5 bases). V was trimmed by 5 bases and J by 2 bases, leaving 9 bases between them. Germline lookup yields CDR1 MNHEY and CDR2 SVGAGI. The CDR3 runs 14 residues. The CDR3 here is CASSIRATNEKLFF. DNA for the CDR3: TGTGCCAGCAGTATCAGGGCGACTAATGAAAAACTGTTTTTT.

The V gene is TRBV5-4, the J gene TRBJ2-2; 10 nucleotides align to TRBD2. Germline V CDR1 and CDR2: SGHNT, YYREEE (reference sequence). This CDR3 spans 16 amino acids. The trim removed 5 bases at V and 1 base at J, leaving 5 bases unmatched. CDR3 coding DNA: TGTGCCAGCAGATTCATAGCGGGAGGGAACACCGGGGAGCTGTTTTTT. Translating it yields CASRFIAGGNTGELFF. The full variable domain, rest sourced from reference TRBV5-4 and TRBJ2-2, is ETGVTQSPTHLIKTRGQQVTLRCSSQSGHNTVSWYQQALGQGPQFIFQYYREEENGRGNFPPRFSGLQFPNYSSELNVNALELDDSALYLCASRFIAGGNTGELFFGEGSRLTVL.

This chain links TRBV7-8 with TRBJ2-7, with a possible D match to TRBD1 (5 bases). The CDR3 has 15 residues. Trimming cost V 2 bases and J 0 bases, with 11 bases left between them. CDR1 and CDR2 from the germline V gene are SGHVS and FQNEAQ. DNA of the CDR3: TGTGCCAGCAGCTTACGGAGACAGATCTCCTACGAGCAGTACTTC. It specifies CASSLRRQISYEQYF.

The chain has TRBV30 and TRBJ2-7, with D possibly matching TRBD1 (6 bases). The CDR3 runs to 14 residues. Trimming pared 0 bases from V and 4 bases from J, leaving 13 bases between. Germline V gives CDR1 GTSNPN, CDR2 SVGIG (reference sequence). The CDR3 DNA reads as TGTGCCTGGAGTGTAACCGGCAGGGGATACGAGCAGTACTTC. Amino acid sequence: CAWSVTGRGYEQYF.

The V and J genes are TRBV5-1 and TRBJ2-3, with TRBD1 identical over 9 bases. The germline V gene has CDR1 SGHRS and CDR2 YFSETQ. J was trimmed by 2 bases and V by 0 bases; bases with no gene match: 10. This CDR3 is built from 18 residues. This CDR3 reads CASSLAVSRTGDTDTQYF. DNA of the CDR3: TGCGCCAGCAGCTTGGCCGTGAGCAGGACAGGGGACACAGATACGCAGTATTTT.

This chain connects TRBV5-1 to TRBJ2-7; the match to TRBD2 covers 7 bases. This CDR3 comprises 16 residues. Germline V gene data show CDR1 as SGHRS and CDR2 as YFSETQ. Trimming at V came to 0 bases and at J to 2 bases, leaving 8 bases not matched to a gene. The chain's CDR3 is CASSLAFGGNTYEQYF. For the CDR3, the DNA is TGCGCCAGCAGCTTGGCCTTCGGGGGGAACACCTACGAGCAGTACTTC.

This sequence joins TRBV7-8 and TRBJ2-1; no firm D call. The ends were cut back, 5 bases at V and 3 bases at J, with 14 bases in the middle. The CDR3 length is 15 residues. Germline V CDR1 and CDR2: SGHVS, FQNEAQ. The CDR3 protein is CASSTIVWLYNEQFF. The CDR3 DNA follows: TGTGCCAGCAGCACTATTGTCTGGCTCTACAATGAGCAGTTCTTC. The variable domain in full, completed from reference TRBV7-8 and TRBJ2-1, reads GAGVSQSPRYKVAKRGQDVALRCDPISGHVSLFWYQQALGQGPEFLTYFQNEAQLDKSGLPSDRFFAERPEGSVSTLKIQRTQQEDSAVYLCASSTIVWLYNEQFFGPGTRLTVL.

The chain couples TRBV5-4 to TRBJ1-1; a weak D match, TRBD1 (5 bases). Germline V gene sequence: CDR1 SGHNT, CDR2 YYREEE (reference sequence). V lost 4 bases to trimming and J lost 2 bases, with 9 bases between them. The CDR3 contains 13 residues. DNA of the CDR3: TGTGCCAGCAGCACGGACACAAACACTGAAGCTTTCTTT. As protein: CASSTDTNTEAFF. Filled out from reference TRBV5-4 and TRBJ1-1, the complete variable domain reads ETGVTQSPTHLIKTRGQQVTLRCSSQSGHNTVSWYQQALGQGPQFIFQYYREEENGRGNFPPRFSGLQFPNYSSELNVNALELDDSALYLCASSTDTNTEAFFGQGTRLTVV.

V usage is TRBV7-9 and J usage is TRBJ1-3; D call uncertain. This CDR3 region has 15 residues. Germline V gives CDR1 SEHNR, CDR2 FQNEAQ (reference sequence). Trimming shortened V by 1 base and J by 2 bases, and 9 bases separated the two germline ends. The CDR3 nucleotides read TGTGCCAGCAGCTTAGGTTTCACAACTGGAAACACCATATATTTT. This gives the protein CASSLGFTTGNTIYF.

CDR3 bases: TGTGCCAGCAGCCGAAGGACAGGGGGCGTGAACACTGAAGCTTTCTTT. Its protein is CASSRRTGGVNTEAFF. The chain combines TRBV7-2 with TRBJ1-1; TRBD1 aligns across 11 bases. Germline V lookup: CDR1 SGHTA, CDR2 FQGNSA. The length of the CDR3 is 16 residues. J lost 0 bases, V lost 5 bases, and 5 bases had no gene match.

The chain joins TRBV5-1 to TRBJ1-2, with 7 positions matching TRBD1. The germline V gene encodes CDR1 SGHRS and CDR2 YFSETQ. V was clipped by 6 bases and J by 4 bases; unmatched bases: 9. The CDR3 loop spans 14 amino acids. CDR3 residues: CASTGTTGTYGYTF. In DNA, the CDR3 is TGCGCCAGCACCGGGACGACAGGGACCTATGGCTACACCTTC.

The rearrangement links TRBV5-6 to TRBJ2-3; 9 positions match TRBD2. The CDR3 has 15 amino acids. With V trimmed by 2 bases and J by 7 bases, 8 bases remained unmatched. CDR1 is SGHDT, CDR2 YYEEEE, per germline. The CDR3 DNA reads TGTGCCAGCAGCTTTCTGCGGGGGGGCCTTAATACGCAGTATTTT. This codes for CASSFLRGGLNTQYF.

V is TRBV4-1 and J is TRBJ2-1, with 8 bases lining up with TRBD2. Trimming took 0 bases from V and 7 from J; bases not matched to a gene: 5. The CDR3 is made up of 15 amino acids. The germline CDR1 and CDR2 sequences are MGHRA and YSYEKL. The CDR3 spells CASSQDEGLGNEQFF. CDR3 nucleotides: TGCGCCAGCAGCCAAGATGAGGGACTAGGGAATGAGCAGTTCTTC.

V is TRBV5-4 and J is TRBJ2-1; possibly TRBD2 for D (5 bases). The CDR3 spans 14 residues. Per germline, CDR1 SGHNT and CDR2 YYREEE (reference sequence). The V and J ends lost 6 bases and 0 bases respectively, with 10 bases between them. The CDR3 reads CASTSRVSYNEQFF. The CDR3 DNA is TGTGCCAGCACCTCGCGGGTCTCCTACAATGAGCAGTTCTTC.

The rearrangement joins TRBV5-1 to TRBJ2-6; D remains unclear. Germline V lookup: CDR1 SGHRS, CDR2 YFSETQ. This CDR3 spans 14 amino acids. Trimming stripped 10 bases from V and 2 bases from J, with 13 bases between. DNA for the CDR3: TGCGCCTCCAACGAGTTCGCTGGGGCCAACGTCCTGACTTTC. It is translated as CASNEFAGANVLTF.

The chain joins TRBV6-1 to TRBJ2-3; tentatively, D is TRBD2 (6 bases). V lost 2 bases and J lost 1, with 13 bases in between. This CDR3 spans 16 amino acids. Germline CDR1 and CDR2: MNHNS and SASEGT. CDR3 DNA: TGTGCCAGCAGTGAATCGGTAGCGGATCGCACAGATACGCAGTATTTT. Residues: CASSESVADRTDTQYF.

The V and J genes are TRBV4-2 and TRBJ2-7, with 10 bases that match TRBD2. The CDR3 sequence is 14 residues long. Germline loops: CDR1 LGHNA, CDR2 YNFKEQ. V lost 5 bases, J lost 0 bases, and 1 base stayed unmatched. CDR3 sequence reads: CASSTSGDSYEQYF. In DNA, the CDR3 is TGTGCCAGCAGCACTAGCGGGGACTCCTACGAGCAGTACTTC.

V gene TRBV29-1 combines with J gene TRBJ1-2, with unresolved D. The CDR3 loop spans 12 amino acids. CDR1 and CDR2 from the germline V gene are SQVTM and ANQGSEA. Trimming left V 5 bases short and J 7 bases short, with 14 bases between. CDR3 DNA: TGCAGCGTTAGGGAGGAGAGTTCTGGCTACACCTTC. This sequence encodes CSVREESSGYTF.

The rearrangement uses TRBV13 and TRBJ1-1; 9 nucleotides agree with TRBD1. This CDR3 is built from 15 residues. From germline, CDR1 is PRHDT and CDR2 FYEKMQ (reference sequence). The V segment lost 2 bases and the J segment 5 bases; nucleotides outside the gene matches: 6. CDR3: CASSLPGTGRTEAFF. The DNA for the CDR3 is TGTGCCAGCAGCTTACCCGGGACAGGGCGGACTGAAGCTTTCTTT.

This chain connects TRBV27 to TRBJ2-3; possibly TRBD2 for D (6 bases). Germline loops: CDR1 MNHEY, CDR2 SMNVEV (reference sequence). The V and J ends lost 7 bases and 0 bases respectively, with 17 bases between them. CDR3 size: 16 residues. DNA for the CDR3: TGTGCCAGCACCACATTAGCGGCAATAAGCACAGATACGCAGTATTTT. Its protein product is CASTTLAAISTDTQYF.

The V call is TRBV27, the J call TRBJ2-1; D perhaps matches TRBD2 (6 bases). V lost 3 bases and J 2 bases, leaving 11 bases between the germline ends. The CDR3 contains 15 residues. Germline loops: CDR1 MNHEY, CDR2 SMNVEV (reference sequence). The CDR3 DNA reads TGTGCCAGCAGTTTCGGACTAACTACCTACAATGAGCAGTTCTTC. Protein sequence: CASSFGLTTYNEQFF.